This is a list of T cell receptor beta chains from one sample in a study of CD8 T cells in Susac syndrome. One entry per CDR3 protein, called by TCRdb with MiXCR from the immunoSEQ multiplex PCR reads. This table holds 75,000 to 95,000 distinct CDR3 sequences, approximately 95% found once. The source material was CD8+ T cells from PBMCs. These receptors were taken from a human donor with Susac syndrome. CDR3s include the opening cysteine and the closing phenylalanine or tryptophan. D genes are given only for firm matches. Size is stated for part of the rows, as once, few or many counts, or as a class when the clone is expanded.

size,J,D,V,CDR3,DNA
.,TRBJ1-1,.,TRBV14,CASSQDLNTEAFF,TGTGCCAGCAGCCAAGACCTGAACACTGAAGCTTTCTTT
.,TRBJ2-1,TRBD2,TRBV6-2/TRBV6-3,CASSYPGLAGGEDEQFF,TGTGCCAGCAGTTACCCGGGACTAGCGGGTGGCGAAGATGAGCAGTTCTTC
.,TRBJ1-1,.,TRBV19,CASSIRGRDTEAFF,TGTGCCAGTAGTATACGAGGGCGGGACACTGAAGCTTTCTTT
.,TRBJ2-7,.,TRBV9,CASSAGIGAGGEQYF,TGTGCCAGCAGCGCCGGGATAGGGGCTGGAGGCGAGCAGTACTTC
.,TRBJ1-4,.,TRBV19,CASSPSDLNKKLFF,TGTGCCAGTAGTCCGTCGGATTTAAATAAAAAACTGTTTTTT
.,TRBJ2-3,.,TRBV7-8,CASTQTRRDTQYF,TGTGCCAGCACCCAAACACGAAGGGATACGCAGTATTTT
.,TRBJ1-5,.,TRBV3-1,CASSRQNYSNQPQHF,TGTGCCAGCAGCCGGCAGAACTATAGCAATCAGCCCCAGCATTTT
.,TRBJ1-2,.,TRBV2,CASRPGPYTF,TGTGCCAGCCGTCCGGGACCATACACCTTC
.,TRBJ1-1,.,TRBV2,CATRGVMNTEAFF,TGTGCCACCCGGGGTGTTATGAACACTGAAGCTTTCTTT
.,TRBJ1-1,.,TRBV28,CASTPWGDQNTEAFF,TGTGCCAGCACCCCCTGGGGTGACCAGAACACTGAAGCTTTCTTT
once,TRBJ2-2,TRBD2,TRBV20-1,CSARDQAGGPMDTGELFF,TGCAGTGCTAGAGATCAAGCGGGAGGGCCGATGGACACCGGGGAGCTGTTTTTT
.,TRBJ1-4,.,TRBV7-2,CASSPDNNEKLFF,TGTGCCAGCAGCCCCGACAATAATGAAAAACTGTTTTTT
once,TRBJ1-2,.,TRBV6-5,CASSYSGGDYTF,TGTGCCAGCAGTTACTCGGGCGGGGACTACACCTTC
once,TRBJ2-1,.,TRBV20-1,CSASSAPSSYNEQFF,TGCAGTGCTAGCTCTGCGCCGAGCTCCTACAATGAGCAGTTCTTC
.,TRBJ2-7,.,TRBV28,CATFRGETYEQYF,TGTGCCACCTTTAGGGGGGAAACTTACGAGCAGTACTTC
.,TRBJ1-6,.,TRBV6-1,CASTPRGHNSPLHF,TGTGCCAGCACTCCAAGAGGCCATAATTCACCCCTCCACTTT
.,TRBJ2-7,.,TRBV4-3,CASSQDMGIGHNYEQYF,TGCGCCAGCAGCCAAGATATGGGTATCGGACATAACTACGAGCAGTACTTC
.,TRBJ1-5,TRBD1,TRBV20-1,CSARARGDSSHGNQPQHF,TGCAGTGCTAGAGCCCGAGGGGACAGTTCACATGGCAATCAGCCCCAGCATTTT
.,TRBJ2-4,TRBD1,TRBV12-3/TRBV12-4,CASRSGQGGIWDIQYF,TGTGCCAGCAGGTCGGGACAGGGGGGTATCTGGGACATTCAGTACTTC
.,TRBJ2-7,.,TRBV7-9,CASSLASHEQYF,TGTGCCAGCAGCTTAGCGTCCCACGAGCAGTACTTC
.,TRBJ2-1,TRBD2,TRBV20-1,CSARVEGRAVNEQFF,TGCAGTGCTAGAGTAGAAGGGAGGGCCGTCAATGAGCAGTTCTTC
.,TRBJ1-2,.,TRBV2,CASHRPANYGYTF,TGTGCCAGCCACAGACCGGCTAACTATGGCTACACCTTC
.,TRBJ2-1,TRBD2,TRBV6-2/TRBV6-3,CASSVRLAGRNNEQFF,TGTGCCAGCAGCGTACGACTAGCTGGCAGGAACAATGAGCAGTTCTTC
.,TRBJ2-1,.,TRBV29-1,CSAAGTGENNEQFF,TGCAGCGCCGCGGGGACGGGCGAAAACAATGAGCAGTTCTTC
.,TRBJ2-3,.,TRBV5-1,CASSPDDSPNLAF,TGCGCCAGCAGCCCCGATGATAGCCCAAACCTGGCTTTT